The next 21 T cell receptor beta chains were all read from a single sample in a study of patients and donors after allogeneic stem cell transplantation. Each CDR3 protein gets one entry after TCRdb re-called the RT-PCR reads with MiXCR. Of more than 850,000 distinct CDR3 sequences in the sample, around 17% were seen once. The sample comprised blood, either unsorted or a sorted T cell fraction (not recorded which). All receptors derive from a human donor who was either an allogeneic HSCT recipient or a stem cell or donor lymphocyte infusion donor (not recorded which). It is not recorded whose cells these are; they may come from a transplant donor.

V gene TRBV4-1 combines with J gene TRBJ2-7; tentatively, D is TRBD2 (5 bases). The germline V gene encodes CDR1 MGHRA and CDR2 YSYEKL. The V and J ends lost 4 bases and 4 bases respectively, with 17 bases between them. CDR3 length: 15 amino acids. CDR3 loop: CASSLTIAGSYEQYF. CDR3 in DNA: TGCGCCAGCAGCCTCACGATCGCGGGTTCATACGAGCAGTACTTC.

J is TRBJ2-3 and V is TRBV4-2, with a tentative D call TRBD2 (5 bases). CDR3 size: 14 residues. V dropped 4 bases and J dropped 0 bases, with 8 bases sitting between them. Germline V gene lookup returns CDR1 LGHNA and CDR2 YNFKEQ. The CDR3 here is CASSLAFSTDTQYF. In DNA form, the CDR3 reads TGTGCCAGCAGCCTAGCGTTTAGCACAGATACGCAGTATTTT.

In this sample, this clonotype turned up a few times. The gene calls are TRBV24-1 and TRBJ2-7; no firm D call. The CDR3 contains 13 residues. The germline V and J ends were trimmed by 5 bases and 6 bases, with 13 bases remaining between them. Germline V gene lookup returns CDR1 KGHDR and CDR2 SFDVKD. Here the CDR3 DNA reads TGTGCCACCAGTGGCCAAAAACCGGGCGAGCAGTACTTC. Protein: CATSGQKPGEQYF.

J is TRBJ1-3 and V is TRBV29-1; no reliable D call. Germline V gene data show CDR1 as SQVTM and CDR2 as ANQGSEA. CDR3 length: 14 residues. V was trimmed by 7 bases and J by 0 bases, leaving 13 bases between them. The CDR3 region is CSAMGVRSGNTIYF. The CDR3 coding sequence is TGCAGCGCGATGGGCGTGCGCTCTGGAAACACCATATATTTT.

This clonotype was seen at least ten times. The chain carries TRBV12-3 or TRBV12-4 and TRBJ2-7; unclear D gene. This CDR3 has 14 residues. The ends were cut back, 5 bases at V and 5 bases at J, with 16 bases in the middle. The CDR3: CASSPLGQLDEQYF. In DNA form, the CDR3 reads TGTGCCAGCAGTCCCCTTGGGCAGCTTGACGAGCAGTACTTC.

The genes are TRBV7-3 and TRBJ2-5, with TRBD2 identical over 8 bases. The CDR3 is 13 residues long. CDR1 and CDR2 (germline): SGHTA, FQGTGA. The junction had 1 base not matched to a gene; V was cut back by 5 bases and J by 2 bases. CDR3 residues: CASSGTRQETQYF. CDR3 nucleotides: TGTGCCAGCAGCGGGACTAGGCAAGAGACCCAGTACTTC. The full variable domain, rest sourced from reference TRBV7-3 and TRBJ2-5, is GAGVSQTPSNKVTEKGKYVELRCDPISGHTALYWYRQSLGQGPEFLIYFQGTGAADDSGLPNDRFFAVRPEGSVSTLKIQRTERGDSAVYLCASSGTRQETQYFGPGTRLLVL.

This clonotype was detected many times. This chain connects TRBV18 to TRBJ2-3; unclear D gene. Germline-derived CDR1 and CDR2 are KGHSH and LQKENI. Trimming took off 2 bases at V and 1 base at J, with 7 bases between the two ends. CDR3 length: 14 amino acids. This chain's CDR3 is CASSPFSGTDTQYF. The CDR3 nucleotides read TGTGCCAGCTCACCATTCTCTGGCACAGATACGCAGTATTTT.

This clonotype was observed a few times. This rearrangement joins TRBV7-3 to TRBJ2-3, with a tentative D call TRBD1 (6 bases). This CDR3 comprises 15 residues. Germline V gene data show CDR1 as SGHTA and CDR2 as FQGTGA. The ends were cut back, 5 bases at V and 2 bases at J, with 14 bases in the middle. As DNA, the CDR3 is TGTGCCAGCAGCCGAGACGGACAGCTCACAGATACGCAGTATTTT. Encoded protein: CASSRDGQLTDTQYF.

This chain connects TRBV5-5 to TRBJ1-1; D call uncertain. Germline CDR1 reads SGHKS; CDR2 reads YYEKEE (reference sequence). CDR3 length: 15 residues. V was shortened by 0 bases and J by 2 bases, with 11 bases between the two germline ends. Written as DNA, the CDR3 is TGTGCCAGCAGCTTGGAACCGCTGGTAAACACTGAAGCTTTCTTT. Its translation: CASSLEPLVNTEAFF.

The CDR3 here is CASSSQGASSYNEQFF. CDR3 sequence (DNA): TGTGCCAGCAGCTCACAGGGGGCGAGCTCCTACAATGAGCAGTTCTTC. This rearrangement joins TRBV5-5 to TRBJ2-1, with 9 bases aligning to TRBD1. This CDR3 has 16 amino acids. The junction had 4 bases not matched to a gene; V was cut back by 3 bases and J by 0 bases. Germline V CDR1 and CDR2: SGHKS, YYEKEE (reference sequence).

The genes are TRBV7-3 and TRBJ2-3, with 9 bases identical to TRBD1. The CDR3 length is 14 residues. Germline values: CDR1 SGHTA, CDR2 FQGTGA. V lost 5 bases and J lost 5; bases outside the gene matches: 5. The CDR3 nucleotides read TGTGCCAGCAGCAAGACAGGGGGGGGAGATACGCAGTATTTT. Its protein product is CASSKTGGGDTQYF.

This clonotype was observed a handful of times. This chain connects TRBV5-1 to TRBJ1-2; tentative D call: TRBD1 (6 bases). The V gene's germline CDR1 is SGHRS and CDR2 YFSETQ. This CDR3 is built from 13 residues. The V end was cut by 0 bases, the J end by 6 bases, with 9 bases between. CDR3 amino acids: CASSLGTVNGYTF. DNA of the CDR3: TGCGCCAGCAGCTTGGGGACAGTAAATGGCTACACCTTC.

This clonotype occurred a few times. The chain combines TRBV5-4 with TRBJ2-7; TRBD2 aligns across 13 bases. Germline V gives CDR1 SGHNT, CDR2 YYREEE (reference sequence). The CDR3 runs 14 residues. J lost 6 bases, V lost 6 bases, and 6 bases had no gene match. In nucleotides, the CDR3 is TGTGCCAGCACCCTAGGACTAGCGGGAGTCGAGCAGTACTTC. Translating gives CASTLGLAGVEQYF. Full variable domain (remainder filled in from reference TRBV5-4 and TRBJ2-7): ETGVTQSPTHLIKTRGQQVTLRCSSQSGHNTVSWYQQALGQGPQFIFQYYREEENGRGNFPPRFSGLQFPNYSSELNVNALELDDSALYLCASTLGLAGVEQYFGPGTRLTVT.

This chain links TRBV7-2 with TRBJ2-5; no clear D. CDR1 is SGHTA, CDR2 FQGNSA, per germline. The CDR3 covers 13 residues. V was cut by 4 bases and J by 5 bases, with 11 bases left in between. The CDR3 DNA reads TGTGCCAGCAGCTCCGGCTTTCGGGAGACCCAGTACTTC. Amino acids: CASSSGFRETQYF. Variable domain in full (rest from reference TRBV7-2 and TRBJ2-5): GAGVSQSPSNKVTEKGKDVELRCDPISGHTALYWYRQSLGQGLEFLIYFQGNSAPDKSGLPSDRFSAERTGGSVSTLTIQRTQQEDSAVYLCASSSGFRETQYFGPGTRLLVL.

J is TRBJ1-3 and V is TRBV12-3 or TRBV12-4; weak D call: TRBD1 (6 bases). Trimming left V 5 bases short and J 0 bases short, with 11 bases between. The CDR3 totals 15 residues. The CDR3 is CASSKGHLSGNTIYF. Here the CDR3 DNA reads TGTGCCAGCAGTAAGGGACATCTCTCTGGAAACACCATATATTTT.

The CDR3 loop reads CASSLAEGALGYEQYF. The CDR3 DNA follows: TGTGCCAGCAGCTTAGCGGAGGGAGCTCTAGGGTACGAGCAGTACTTC. The chain is built from TRBV7-6 and TRBJ2-7; D might be TRBD2 (6 bases). With 0 bases removed from V and 4 bases from J, the gap between germline ends came to 16 bases. The CDR3 has 16 residues. Germline lookup yields CDR1 SGHVS and CDR2 FNYEAQ.

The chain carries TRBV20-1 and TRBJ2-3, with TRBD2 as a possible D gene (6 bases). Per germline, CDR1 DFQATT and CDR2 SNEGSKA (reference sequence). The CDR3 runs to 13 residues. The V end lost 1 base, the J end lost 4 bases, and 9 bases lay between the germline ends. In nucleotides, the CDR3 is TGCAGTGCTAGAGGACTAGTAGCAGATACGCAGTATTTT. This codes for CSARGLVADTQYF.

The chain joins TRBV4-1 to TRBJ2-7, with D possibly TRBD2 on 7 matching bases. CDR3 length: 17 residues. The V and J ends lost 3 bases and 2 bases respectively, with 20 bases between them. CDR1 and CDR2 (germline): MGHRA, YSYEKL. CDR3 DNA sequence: TGCGCCAGCAGCCACAACTCCCCTAGGGGGAGGGCCTACGAGCAGTACTTC. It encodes CASSHNSPRGRAYEQYF.

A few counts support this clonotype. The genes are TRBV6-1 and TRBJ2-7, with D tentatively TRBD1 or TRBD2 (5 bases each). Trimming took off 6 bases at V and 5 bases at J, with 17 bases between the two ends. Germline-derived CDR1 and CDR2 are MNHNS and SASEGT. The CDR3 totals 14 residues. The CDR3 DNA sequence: TGTGCCAGCAGGGGGGTAGGGATTGGCCACGAGCAGTACTTC. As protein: CASRGVGIGHEQYF.

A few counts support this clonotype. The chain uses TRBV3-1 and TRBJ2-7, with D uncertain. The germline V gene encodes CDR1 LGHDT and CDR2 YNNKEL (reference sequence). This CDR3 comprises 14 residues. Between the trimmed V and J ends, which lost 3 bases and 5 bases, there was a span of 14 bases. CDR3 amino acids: CASSHRSLGNEQYF. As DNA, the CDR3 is TGTGCCAGCAGCCATCGATCTTTGGGCAACGAGCAGTACTTC.

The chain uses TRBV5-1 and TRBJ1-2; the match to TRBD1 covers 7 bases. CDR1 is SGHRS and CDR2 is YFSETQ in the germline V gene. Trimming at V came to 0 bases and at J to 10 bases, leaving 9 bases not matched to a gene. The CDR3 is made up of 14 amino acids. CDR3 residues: CASSLAWQGETYTF. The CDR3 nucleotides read TGCGCCAGCAGCTTGGCCTGGCAGGGGGAGACCTACACCTTC.